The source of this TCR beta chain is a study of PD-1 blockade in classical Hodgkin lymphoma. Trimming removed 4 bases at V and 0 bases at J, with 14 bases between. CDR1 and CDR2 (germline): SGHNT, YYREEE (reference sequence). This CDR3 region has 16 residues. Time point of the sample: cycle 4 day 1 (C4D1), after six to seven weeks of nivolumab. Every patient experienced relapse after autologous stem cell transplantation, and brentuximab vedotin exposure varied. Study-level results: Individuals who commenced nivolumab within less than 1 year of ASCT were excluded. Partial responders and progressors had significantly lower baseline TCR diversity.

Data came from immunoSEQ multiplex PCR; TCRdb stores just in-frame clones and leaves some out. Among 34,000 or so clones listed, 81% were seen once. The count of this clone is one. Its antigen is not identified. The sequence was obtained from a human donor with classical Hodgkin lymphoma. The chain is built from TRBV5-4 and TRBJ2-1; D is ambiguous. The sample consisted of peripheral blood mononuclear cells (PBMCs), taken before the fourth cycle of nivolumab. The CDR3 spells CASSLLHEVSYNEQFF. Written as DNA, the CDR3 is TGTGCCAGCAGCCTCCTCCACGAAGTCTCCTACAATGAGCAGTTCTTC.